This entry lists 30 T cell receptor beta chains sequenced from one sample in a study of shared clonotypes between healthy human individuals. TCRdb's copy holds only in-frame clones and misses some; the assay was immunoSEQ multiplex PCR. In the table there are 2 million to 2.5 million clones, roughly 95% of which are singletons. The sample comprised naive CD4+ T cells sorted from blood. Subset here: CD45RA+ positively selected. The receptors derive from a man between 18 and 29 years old in good health.

The gene calls are TRBV5-4 and TRBJ2-7; TRBD2 is a possible D gene (5 bases). CDR1 SGHNT and CDR2 YYREEE come from the germline V gene (reference sequence). The CDR3 sequence is 14 residues long. The ends were cut back, 2 bases at V and 1 base at J, with 10 bases in the middle. This CDR3 reads CASSFGSVSYEQYF. As DNA, the CDR3 is TGTGCCAGCAGCTTTGGTAGCGTATCCTACGAGCAGTACTTC.

This rearrangement joins TRBV20-1 to TRBJ2-7, with D uncertain. The CDR3 contains 10 residues. The V end was cut by 3 bases, the J end by 7 bases, with 7 bases between. The germline V gene has CDR1 DFQATT and CDR2 SNEGSKA (reference sequence). CDR3 sequence (DNA): TGCAGTGCTAGTGGGCCAGAGCAGTACTTC. Amino acids: CSASGPEQYF.

This chain uses TRBV19 with TRBJ1-6; 8 bases match TRBD1. Germline V gene data show CDR1 as LNHDA and CDR2 as SQIVND (reference sequence). Trimming at V came to 7 bases and at J to 5 bases, leaving 4 bases not matched to a gene. The CDR3 covers 14 residues. The CDR3 nucleotides are TGTGCCAGTACCTTGGGACAGGATAATTCACCCCTCCACTTT. Residues: CASTLGQDNSPLHF.

This chain links TRBV9 with TRBJ2-5, with TRBD2 identical over 12 bases. This CDR3 contains 15 residues. Unmatched junction bases numbered 6, after V lost 5 bases and J lost 4 bases. The germline CDR1 and CDR2 sequences are SGDLS and YYNGEE. The DNA of the CDR3 is TGTGCCAGCAGTGCTAGCGGGGGGGCCTCAGAGACCCAGTACTTC. Translated: CASSASGGASETQYF.

This clone was observed once. The CDR3 DNA follows: TGTGCCATGCAGGGGGGGCAAAACTATGGCTACACCTTC. Protein sequence: CAMQGGQNYGYTF. This chain joins TRBV2 and TRBJ1-2; TRBD1 matches 7 bases. The CDR3 totals 13 residues. Germline V gives CDR1 SNHLY, CDR2 FYNNEI. The V and J ends lost 10 bases and 2 bases, in that order; junction bases with no gene match: 7.

As regards this clone: The sample contains more than one DNA sequence encoding this CDR3. The chain uses TRBV28 and TRBJ2-3; D is uncertain. Germline values: CDR1 MDHEN, CDR2 SYDVKM. The CDR3 is 12 amino acids. V gave up 6 bases and J gave up 2 bases, with 6 bases separating them. The CDR3 loop reads CASRPPTDTQYF. In nucleotides, the CDR3 is TGTGCCAGCAGGCCCCCCACAGATACGCAGTATTTT.

The gene calls are TRBV7-9 and TRBJ1-6, with 8 bases fitting TRBD1. J lost 5 bases, V lost 5 bases, and 5 bases had no gene match. The CDR3 covers 15 residues. CDR1 is SEHNR and CDR2 is FQNEAQ in the germline V gene (reference sequence). CDR3 sequence (DNA): TGTGCCAGCAGCGACCAGACAGGGGATAATTCACCCCTCCACTTT. It translates to CASSDQTGDNSPLHF.

The chain joins TRBV4-1 to TRBJ2-3; D unclear. Germline V gene lookup returns CDR1 MGHRA and CDR2 YSYEKL. Trimming removed 1 base from V and 5 bases from J, with 13 bases in between. This CDR3 has 15 residues. The CDR3 region has the DNA TGCGCCAGCAGCCAAGGACCCGCGAGAGGAGATACGCAGTATTTT. Translation gives CASSQGPARGDTQYF.

V usage is TRBV6-5 and J usage is TRBJ1-6; D not resolved. With 4 bases removed from V and 7 bases from J, the gap between germline ends came to 8 bases. Germline V gene lookup returns CDR1 MNHEY and CDR2 SVGAGI. The CDR3 consists of 13 residues. CDR3 protein: CASSLTRNSPLHF. DNA of the CDR3: TGTGCCAGCAGTTTGACCAGAAATTCACCCCTCCACTTT.

This clone was observed a few times. The J gene is TRBJ1-6, the V gene TRBV19, with TRBD1 matching 8 bases. With V trimmed by 9 bases and J by 4 bases, 5 bases remained unmatched. This CDR3 has 14 amino acids. Germline assignment: CDR1 LNHDA and CDR2 SQIVND (reference sequence). The CDR3 coding sequence is TGTGCCAGCAAGGGACAGGTGTATAATTCACCCCTCCACTTT. Its protein product is CASKGQVYNSPLHF. Supplemented by reference TRBV19 and TRBJ1-6, the full variable domain reads DGGITQSPKYLFRKEGQNVTLSCEQNLNHDAMYWYRQDPGQGLRLIYYSQIVNDFQKGDIAEGYSVSREKKESFPLTVTSAQKNPTAFYLCASKGQVYNSPLHFGNGTRLTVT.

The chain combines TRBV29-1 with TRBJ2-7; TRBD2 is a possible D gene (5 bases). V was clipped by 4 bases and J by 2 bases, with 12 bases between them. This CDR3 spans 13 amino acids. In germline, CDR1 is SQVTM, CDR2 ANQGSEA. The CDR3 loop reads CSVVEAFTYEQYF. Here the CDR3 DNA reads TGCAGCGTTGTGGAGGCCTTCACCTACGAGCAGTACTTC.

The rearrangement joins TRBV27 to TRBJ1-5; D is unclear. The V gene lost 4 bases and the J gene lost 1 base, with 11 bases spanning the gap. The length of the CDR3 is 15 residues. Germline CDR1 reads MNHEY; CDR2 reads SMNVEV (reference sequence). The CDR3 reads CASSSSSLSNQPQHF. The CDR3 DNA sequence: TGTGCCAGCAGTTCCAGCAGTTTGAGCAATCAGCCCCAGCATTTT.

V usage is TRBV6-1 and J usage is TRBJ2-1, with 11 positions matching TRBD2. Germline trimming cut 5 bases from V and 9 bases from J; bases unmatched to any gene: 3. Per the germline V gene, CDR1 is MNHNS and CDR2 is SASEGT. The CDR3 consists of 13 residues. The CDR3 spells CASSTSGGFEQFF. The CDR3 DNA is TGTGCCAGCAGTACTAGCGGGGGATTTGAGCAGTTCTTC.

The rearrangement joins TRBV6-1 to TRBJ2-1; the match to TRBD2 covers 7 bases. V dropped 8 bases and J dropped 4; count of bases not matched to a gene: 11. This CDR3 region has 15 residues. CDR1 and CDR2 (germline): MNHNS, SASEGT. DNA for the CDR3: TGTGCCAGCGGGGCCCGGCTAGCGGTGTACAATGAGCAGTTCTTC. This translates into CASGARLAVYNEQFF.

The J gene is TRBJ2-2, the V gene TRBV12-5; D unclear. Germline V CDR1 and CDR2: LGHNT, FRNRAP. The V and J ends lost 5 bases and 1 base respectively, with 8 bases between them. The CDR3 loop spans 14 amino acids. The CDR3 nucleotides are TGTGCTAGTGGTCCCAACGTGAACACCGGGGAGCTGTTTTTT. This sequence encodes CASGPNVNTGELFF.

The V gene is TRBV7-2, the J gene TRBJ2-1; TRBD2 matches at 8 bases. This CDR3 region has 17 residues. V shed 1 base and J 1 base; nucleotides not matched to a gene: 6. Germline CDR1 SGHTA, CDR2 FQGNSA. CDR3 residues: CASSLDREGRSYNEQFF. For the CDR3, the DNA is TGTGCCAGCAGCTTAGATCGGGAGGGTCGGTCCTACAATGAGCAGTTCTTC. Full variable domain (remainder filled in from reference TRBV7-2 and TRBJ2-1): GAGVSQSPSNKVTEKGKDVELRCDPISGHTALYWYRQSLGQGLEFLIYFQGNSAPDKSGLPSDRFSAERTGGSVSTLTIQRTQQEDSAVYLCASSLDREGRSYNEQFFGPGTRLTVL.

The chain couples TRBV7-8 to TRBJ1-2; 10 positions agree with TRBD1. The CDR3 runs 15 residues. The V segment lost 5 bases and the J segment 0 bases; nucleotides outside the gene matches: 3. In germline, CDR1 is SGHVS, CDR2 FQNEAQ. The CDR3 region is CASSPGQGANYGYTF. The CDR3 DNA reads TGTGCCAGCAGCCCTGGACAGGGGGCTAACTATGGCTACACCTTC.

The chain joins TRBV27 to TRBJ1-6; TRBD1 aligns across 8 bases. The germline CDR1 and CDR2 sequences are MNHEY and SMNVEV (reference sequence). This CDR3 has 16 residues. The V segment lost 5 bases and the J segment 7 bases; nucleotides outside the gene matches: 10. CDR3 sequence: CASSGGTGALNSPLHF. CDR3 bases: TGTGCCAGCAGTGGAGGGACAGGAGCTTTGAATTCACCCCTCCACTTT.

J is TRBJ1-1 and V is TRBV6-6; D might be TRBD1 (6 bases). This CDR3 is 15 amino acids long. Germline V CDR1 and CDR2: MNHNY, SVGAGI (reference sequence). The V and J ends lost 4 bases and 4 bases respectively, with 16 bases between them. The CDR3 DNA follows: TGTGCCAGCAGTTCCTACAGGGCTGGTGCCACTGAAGCTTTCTTT. It translates to CASSSYRAGATEAFF.

This clone was recorded only once. The J gene is TRBJ2-7, the V gene TRBV28; TRBD1 matches at 9 bases. Germline CDR1 MDHEN, CDR2 SYDVKM. The CDR3 covers 19 residues. The V and J ends lost 6 bases and 4 bases, in that order; junction bases with no gene match: 22. In nucleotides, the CDR3 is TGTGCCAGCAGCCCTGTTGGGACAGGGACCCAAAGTAGAGATTACGAGCAGTACTTC. Translation gives CASSPVGTGTQSRDYEQYF. The complete variable domain, with remaining parts taken from reference TRBV28 and TRBJ2-7, reads DVKVTQSSRYLVKRTGEKVFLECVQDMDHENMFWYRQDPGLGLRLIYFSYDVKMKEKGDIPEGYSVSREKKERFSLILESASTNQTSMYLCASSPVGTGTQSRDYEQYFGPGTRLTVT.

The chain recombines TRBV19 with TRBJ2-3; 7 nucleotides match TRBD1. The CDR3 contains 12 residues. CDR1 is LNHDA, CDR2 SQIVND, per germline (reference sequence). Germline trimming cut 4 bases from V and 10 bases from J; bases unmatched to any gene: 5. The CDR3 DNA sequence: TGTGCCAGTAGTACACAGGGGCGCGCGCAGTATTTT. This codes for CASSTQGRAQYF.

The chain employs TRBV28 and TRBJ2-1; 16 bases map to TRBD2. Germline V gene sequence: CDR1 MDHEN, CDR2 SYDVKM. CDR3 length equals 18 residues. V shed 3 bases, J shed 8 bases, and the junction held 10 bases outside the gene matches. In nucleotides, the CDR3 is TGTGCCAGCAGTTTTTCACCGGGACTAGCGGGAGGGTCGGATGAGCAGTTCTTC. It is translated as CASSFSPGLAGGSDEQFF.

V gene TRBV5-1 combines with J gene TRBJ2-1; 9 bases line up with TRBD1. From germline, CDR1 is SGHRS and CDR2 YFSETQ. This CDR3 region has 14 residues. The V and J ends lost 4 bases and 7 bases, in that order; junction bases with no gene match: 6. This CDR3 is CASSSGTGMNEQFF. The CDR3 nucleotides are TGCGCCAGCAGCAGCGGGACAGGGATGAATGAGCAGTTCTTC.

This chain joins TRBV2 and TRBJ2-2; TRBD1 matches at 9 bases. Germline V gene lookup returns CDR1 SNHLY and CDR2 FYNNEI. The CDR3 has 15 amino acids. V lost 1 base to trimming and J lost 7 bases; unmatched junction nucleotides: 4. The DNA of the CDR3 is TGTGCCAGCAGTGAAGGGACAGGGGCGGTCGGGGAGCTGTTTTTT. Protein sequence: CASSEGTGAVGELFF.

The chain combines TRBV5-6 with TRBJ1-1; D gene unclear. This CDR3 contains 14 residues. CDR1 is SGHDT and CDR2 is YYEEEE in the germline V gene. V gave up 4 bases and J gave up 3 bases, with 13 bases separating them. Here the CDR3 reads CASSPLFRHTEAFF. The DNA of the CDR3 is TGTGCCAGCAGCCCCCTTTTTCGGCACACTGAAGCTTTCTTT.

J is TRBJ2-5 and V is TRBV6-5; D is perhaps TRBD1 (6 bases). The germline V and J ends were trimmed by 4 bases and 4 bases, with 13 bases remaining between them. Germline V lookup: CDR1 MNHEY, CDR2 SVGAGI. This CDR3 comprises 14 residues. The CDR3 DNA sequence: TGTGCCAGCAGTTTGGACAGTCTCGGAGAGACCCAGTACTTC. It translates to CASSLDSLGETQYF.

Details on this clone: This same CDR3 is encoded by further DNA sequences in the sample. The V gene is TRBV30, the J gene TRBJ1-4; no clear D. V lost 2 bases to trimming and J lost 8 bases, with 6 bases between them. Germline CDR1 reads GTSNPN; CDR2 reads SVGIG (reference sequence). CDR3 length equals 11 residues. In DNA form, the CDR3 reads TGTGCCTGGAGTTTTGACGAAAAACTGTTTTTT. Its translation is CAWSFDEKLFF.

The chain carries TRBV5-4 and TRBJ2-4; no clear D. Germline loops: CDR1 SGHNT, CDR2 YYREEE (reference sequence). Trimming stripped 0 bases from V and 8 bases from J, with 12 bases between. The CDR3 is 14 amino acids. The CDR3 is CASSLEPQTHIQYF. The CDR3 region has the DNA TGTGCCAGCAGCTTGGAACCACAAACGCACATTCAGTACTTC.

The chain carries TRBV5-1 and TRBJ2-3; 10 bases match TRBD2. This CDR3 has 16 amino acids. The germline gives CDR1 SGHRS, CDR2 YFSETQ. V dropped 1 base and J dropped 0; count of bases not matched to a gene: 2. CDR3 nucleotide sequence: TGCGCCAGCAGCTTGACTAGCGGGGTTAGCACAGATACGCAGTATTTT. Translating gives CASSLTSGVSTDTQYF.

Details on this clone: Other DNA sequences from this sample encode an identical CDR3 as well. V is TRBV10-3 and J is TRBJ1-2; unclear D gene. CDR3 length: 12 residues. V gave up 6 bases and J gave up 1 base, with 6 bases separating them. Looked up from germline, CDR1 is ENHRY and CDR2 is SYGVKD. The CDR3 sequence: CAISGDNYGYTF. The CDR3 DNA reads as TGTGCCATCAGCGGTGATAACTATGGCTACACCTTC.